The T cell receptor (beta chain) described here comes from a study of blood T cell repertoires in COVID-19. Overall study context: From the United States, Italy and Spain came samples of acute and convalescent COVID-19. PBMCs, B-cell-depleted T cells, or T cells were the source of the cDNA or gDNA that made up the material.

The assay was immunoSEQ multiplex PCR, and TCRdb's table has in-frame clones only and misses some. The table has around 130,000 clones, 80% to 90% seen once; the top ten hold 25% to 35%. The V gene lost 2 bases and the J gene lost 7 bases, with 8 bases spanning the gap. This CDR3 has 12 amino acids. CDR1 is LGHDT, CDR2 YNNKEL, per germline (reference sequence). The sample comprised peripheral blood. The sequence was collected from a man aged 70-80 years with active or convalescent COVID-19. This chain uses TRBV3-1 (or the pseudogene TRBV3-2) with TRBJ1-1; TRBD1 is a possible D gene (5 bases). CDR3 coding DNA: TGTGCCAGCAGCCAAACAGGTTATGAAGCTTTCTTT. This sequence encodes CASSQTGYEAFF.